These 10 T cell receptor beta chains came from one sample sequenced in a study of cytomegalovirus exposure and HLA in healthy donors. The PCR made use of 60 Vbeta and 13 Jbeta primers. The method was immunoSEQ multiplex PCR; TCRdb's version includes in-frame clones alone and lacks a portion of them. The profile shows under 250,000 clones, approximately 81% of them singletons. Sequenced: PBMCs. Every receptor here comes from a girl aged 2-9 years in good health and CMV-seronegative.

V and J are TRBV5-1 and TRBJ1-2; TRBD1 is a possible D gene (6 bases). Trimming pared 3 bases from V and 4 bases from J, leaving 10 bases between. Germline V gives CDR1 SGHRS, CDR2 YFSETQ. The CDR3 extends over 13 amino acids. The CDR3 sequence is CASSWTDVYGYTF. The CDR3 bases are TGCGCCAGCAGCTGGACAGACGTCTATGGCTACACCTTC.

This sequence joins TRBV6-5 and TRBJ2-7, with D perhaps matching TRBD1 (5 bases). The CDR3 is made up of 14 amino acids. Trimming shortened V by 1 base and J by 5 bases, and 12 bases separated the two germline ends. Per germline, CDR1 MNHEY and CDR2 SVGAGI. CDR3 residues: CASSYLKGRDEQYF. In DNA form, the CDR3 reads TGTGCCAGCAGTTACTTGAAGGGCAGGGACGAGCAGTACTTC.

The genes are TRBV2 and TRBJ2-4, with TRBD1 identical over 7 bases. This CDR3 has 11 amino acids. Germline CDR1 is SNHLY and CDR2 is FYNNEI. Trimming at V came to 7 bases and at J to 9 bases, leaving 3 bases not matched to a gene. CDR3 coding DNA: TGTGCCAGCAAGGGGGCGGTCATTCAGTACTTC. Translating gives CASKGAVIQYF. Full variable domain (outside the CDR3, taken from reference TRBV2 and TRBJ2-4): EPEVTQTPSHQVTQMGQEVILRCVPISNHLYFYWYRQILGQKVEFLVSFYNNEISEKSEIFDDQFSVERPDGSNFTLKIRSTKLEDSAMYFCASKGAVIQYFGAGTRLSVL.

V gene TRBV6-4 combines with J gene TRBJ1-2; D gene ambiguous. The CDR3 contains 15 residues. CDR1 and CDR2 from the germline V gene are MRHNA and SNTAGT. Trimming left V 0 bases short and J 4 bases short, with 12 bases between. CDR3 sequence: CASSDSRGSAYGYTF. The CDR3 DNA follows: TGTGCCAGCAGTGACTCGAGAGGGAGCGCCTATGGCTACACCTTC.

The rearrangement uses TRBV2 and TRBJ2-3; 8 bases agree with TRBD1. CDR1 is SNHLY and CDR2 is FYNNEI in the germline V gene. The CDR3 sequence is 14 residues long. V trimming: 5 bases; J trimming: 2 bases; junction bases outside the gene matches: 3. As DNA, the CDR3 is TGTGCCAGCAGTAAGGACAGGGACACAGATACGCAGTATTTT. It is translated as CASSKDRDTDTQYF.

The chain joins TRBV7-6 to TRBJ2-7; TRBD2 agrees at 12 bases. Germline V gives CDR1 SGHVS, CDR2 FNYEAQ. V trimming: 3 bases; J trimming: 5 bases; junction bases outside the gene matches: 2. CDR3 length equals 14 residues. In DNA form, the CDR3 reads TGTGCCAGCAGCTTCCGACTAGCGGGGGACGAGCAGTACTTC. This translates into CASSFRLAGDEQYF.

V and J are TRBV12-5 and TRBJ2-3; 7 bases match TRBD1. The V gene end was trimmed by 7 bases and the J gene end by 8 bases; junction bases not matched to a gene: 9. This CDR3 is built from 13 residues. Germline CDR1 is LGHNT and CDR2 is FRNRAP. Here the CDR3 DNA reads TGTGCTAGTGTCCAAGGGACAGCAGGTACGCAGTATTTT. This encodes CASVQGTAGTQYF.

This clone showed up just once. The CDR3 loop reads CASSGAGGPSSRRAQYF. As DNA, the CDR3 is TGTGCCAGCAGTGGAGCGGGAGGGCCTTCCTCCCGTCGAGCGCAGTATTTT. This chain uses TRBV6-1 with TRBJ2-3; the match to TRBD2 covers 10 bases. Germline V gene sequence: CDR1 MNHNS, CDR2 SASEGT. This CDR3 is built from 17 residues. Trimming removed 4 bases from V and 10 bases from J; junction bases left unmatched: 17.

This clone was counted once. The chain joins TRBV19 to TRBJ1-2, with D unresolved. Trimming removed 4 bases at V and 4 bases at J, with 10 bases between. The CDR3 has 13 residues. Germline V gene data show CDR1 as LNHDA and CDR2 as SQIVND (reference sequence). As DNA, the CDR3 is TGTGCCAGTAGTAAAGAGGGCCTCTATGGCTACACCTTC. As protein: CASSKEGLYGYTF.

V is TRBV5-1 and J is TRBJ2-7, with 9 bases identical to TRBD1. Per the germline V gene, CDR1 is SGHRS and CDR2 is YFSETQ. This CDR3 has 14 residues. J was trimmed by 3 bases and V by 3 bases; bases with no gene match: 4. CDR3: CASSSLTGGYEQYF. The DNA for the CDR3 is TGCGCCAGCAGCTCGTTGACAGGGGGCTACGAGCAGTACTTC.